These 27 T cell receptor beta chains were all obtained from the same sample, sequenced in a study of liver allograft versus peripheral blood T cells. Overall study: Peripheral blood of the recipients supplied T cell receptor repertoires that were compared with those in transplanted livers.

TCRdb recomputed calls from the reads with MiXCR, one row per CDR3 protein. The repertoire holds approximately 2,500 distinct CDR3 sequences, with 15% to 20% as singletons. These receptors originate from a human patient who had a liver transplant. The graft donor may have contributed some T cells.

This clonotype counts as medium-sized. DNA of the CDR3: TGTGCCAGCAGCCGGGCAGGAAGTGAAAAACTGTTTTTT. Translating gives CASSRAGSEKLFF. The chain has TRBV7-2 and TRBJ1-4; D unresolved. The V gene lost 5 bases and the J gene lost 7 bases, with 11 bases spanning the gap. Germline loops: CDR1 SGHTA, CDR2 FQGNSA. The CDR3 length is 13 residues.

CDR3 nucleotides: TGTGCCAGCAGCTTATCGGGGACAGGGGGCATAACTAATGGCTACACCTTC. This translates into CASSLSGTGGITNGYTF. The chain couples TRBV7-2 to TRBJ1-2; 12 nucleotides agree with TRBD1. V lost 2 bases, J lost 6 bases, and 10 bases stayed unmatched. CDR3 length: 17 residues. The V gene's germline CDR1 is SGHTA and CDR2 FQGNSA. The variable domain in full, with the rest retrieved from reference TRBV7-2 and TRBJ1-2, is GAGVSQSPSNKVTEKGKDVELRCDPISGHTALYWYRQSLGQGLEFLIYFQGNSAPDKSGLPSDRFSAERTGGSVSTLTIQRTQQEDSAVYLCASSLSGTGGITNGYTFGSGTRLTVV.

By share, this clonotype counts as medium-sized. The chain has TRBV6-2 or TRBV6-3 and TRBJ1-2, with D hard to call. V shed 4 bases and J shed 8 bases, with 11 bases lying between them. Germline CDR1 is MNHEY and CDR2 is SVGEGT. The CDR3 consists of 12 residues. The CDR3 spells CASSFPPPGYTF. The CDR3 DNA follows: TGTGCCAGCAGTTTCCCCCCGCCGGGCTACACCTTC.

This chain links TRBV19 with TRBJ1-6; D is ambiguous. Looked up from germline, CDR1 is LNHDA and CDR2 is SQIVND (reference sequence). Trimming cost V 8 bases and J 0 bases, with 17 bases left between them. The CDR3 spans 17 residues. CDR3 protein: CASRGLLKSSYNSPLHF. CDR3 coding DNA: TGTGCCAGTCGGGGTCTTCTCAAGAGCTCCTATAATTCACCCCTCCACTTT.

Only a few counts were recorded for this clonotype. The genes are TRBV6-2 or TRBV6-3 and TRBJ1-2; D not resolved. V was clipped by 5 bases and J by 8 bases, with 12 bases between them. The CDR3 is 12 amino acids. In germline, CDR1 is MNHEY, CDR2 SVGEGT. Here the CDR3 DNA reads TGTGCCAGCAGTCCTCCGGCGGGAGGCTACACCTTC. Its translation: CASSPPAGGYTF.

This clonotype is judged medium-sized. The J gene is TRBJ1-1, the V gene TRBV19; a possible D gene is TRBD1 (5 bases). Trimming removed 3 bases from V and 4 bases from J, with 15 bases in between. Germline lookup yields CDR1 LNHDA and CDR2 SQIVND (reference sequence). The CDR3 extends over 15 amino acids. For the CDR3, the DNA is TGTGCCAGTAGTATCGGGGGGAGTCGGAGCACTGAAGCTTTCTTT. It translates to CASSIGGSRSTEAFF.

In its sample, this clonotype was seen a few times. This chain links TRBV14 with TRBJ1-1, with TRBD1 as a possible D gene (5 bases). V dropped 9 bases and J dropped 4 bases, with 24 bases sitting between them. The CDR3 extends over 16 amino acids. Per germline, CDR1 SGHDN and CDR2 FVKESK. In DNA form, the CDR3 reads TGTGCCAGTACTCCTCCGGGGCTCCCCCTGAGCACTGAAGCTTTCTTT. Protein sequence: CASTPPGLPLSTEAFF.

The chain is built from TRBV7-9 and TRBJ1-1; the match to TRBD1 covers 12 bases. Trimming removed 5 bases from V and 6 bases from J; junction bases left unmatched: 7. Germline CDR1 and CDR2: SEHNR and FQNEAQ (reference sequence). This CDR3 spans 15 amino acids. This CDR3 reads CASSPGTGGRSEAFF. The DNA for the CDR3 is TGTGCCAGCAGCCCTGGGACAGGGGGCAGGTCTGAAGCTTTCTTT.

This clonotype is labeled medium-sized. The V call is TRBV19, the J call TRBJ1-6; TRBD1 might be the D (6 bases). Trimming stripped 1 base from V and 9 bases from J, with 13 bases between. There are 15 residues in the CDR3. Germline V gene sequence: CDR1 LNHDA, CDR2 SQIVND (reference sequence). This chain's CDR3 is CASSIGGAMLSPLHF. In nucleotides, the CDR3 is TGTGCCAGTAGTATAGGGGGGGCGATGCTTTCACCCCTCCACTTT.

This clonotype ranks as medium-sized. The rearrangement links TRBV6-1 to TRBJ1-2; D gene uncertain. The CDR3 has 12 amino acids. Germline values: CDR1 MNHNS, CDR2 SASEGT. Trimming left V 1 base short and J 4 bases short, with 4 bases between. The CDR3 DNA sequence: TGTGCCAGCAGTGAAGGGTCCTATGGCTACACCTTC. Translation gives CASSEGSYGYTF.

This clonotype was counted a few times. The chain recombines TRBV30 with TRBJ1-1, with D perhaps TRBD1 (5 bases). Germline values: CDR1 GTSNPN, CDR2 SVGIG (reference sequence). This CDR3 has 17 amino acids. V shed 0 bases and J shed 5 bases, with 22 bases lying between them. The CDR3 bases are TGTGCCTGGAGTGTACGTCGGGGGGGGGGTCCCGGGACTGAAGCTTTCTTT. It encodes CAWSVRRGGGPGTEAFF.

The rearrangement joins TRBV6-1 to TRBJ1-2; perhaps TRBD1 as D (5 bases). V was clipped by 8 bases and J by 4 bases, with 14 bases between them. The CDR3 spans 13 residues. CDR1 MNHNS and CDR2 SASEGT come from the germline V gene. CDR3 nucleotide sequence: TGTGCCAGCGCCATGGGGGGTATCTATGGCTACACCTTC. It specifies CASAMGGIYGYTF.

By frequency in the sample, this clonotype is large (0.1 to 1%). V usage is TRBV19 and J usage is TRBJ1-1; D gene uncertain. Germline values: CDR1 LNHDA, CDR2 SQIVND (reference sequence). Between the trimmed V and J ends, which lost 3 bases and 2 bases, there was a span of 10 bases. This CDR3 contains 14 residues. In nucleotides, the CDR3 is TGTGCCAGTAGTATCCCAGTGGGTAACACTGAAGCTTTCTTT. Encoded protein: CASSIPVGNTEAFF.

The chain recombines TRBV20-1 with TRBJ1-4; D gene unclear. Germline CDR1 is DFQATT and CDR2 is SNEGSKA (reference sequence). The CDR3 covers 11 residues. V was shortened by 2 bases and J by 7 bases, with 5 bases between the two germline ends. As DNA, the CDR3 is TGCAGTGCTAGACAGGTTGAAAAACTGTTTTTT. Translation gives CSARQVEKLFF.

This chain uses TRBV7-9 with TRBJ1-2; TRBD1 matches 11 bases. After removal of 6 bases from V and 4 bases from J, the junction contained 10 bases not matched to a gene. The length of the CDR3 is 16 residues. In germline, CDR1 is SEHNR, CDR2 FQNEAQ (reference sequence). The CDR3 loop reads CASSLHRDRGSYGYTF. CDR3 DNA: TGTGCCAGCAGTTTGCACCGGGACAGGGGGTCCTATGGCTACACCTTC.

This clonotype rates as large. The chain carries TRBV5-5 and TRBJ1-1; TRBD1 agrees at 7 bases. CDR3 length equals 14 residues. The V segment lost 0 bases and the J segment 5 bases; nucleotides outside the gene matches: 4. Germline V lookup: CDR1 SGHKS, CDR2 YYEKEE (reference sequence). The CDR3 nucleotides read TGTGCCAGCAGCTTGGGAGGGGGCGGTACTGAAGCTTTCTTT. This gives the protein CASSLGGGGTEAFF.

In its sample, this clonotype is medium-sized. V and J are TRBV5-4 and TRBJ1-2; 8 bases are shared with TRBD1. V dropped 3 bases and J dropped 6; count of bases not matched to a gene: 7. The CDR3 spans 14 residues. The germline CDR1 and CDR2 sequences are SGHNT and YYREEE (reference sequence). The CDR3 is CASSSWDRLNGYTF. The CDR3 DNA reads as TGTGCCAGCAGCTCCTGGGACAGGTTAAATGGCTACACCTTC.

In its sample, this clonotype ranks as medium-sized. The V gene is TRBV6-2 or TRBV6-3, the J gene TRBJ1-1; D perhaps matches TRBD1 (6 bases). V lost 5 bases and J lost 8, with 9 bases in between. The germline gives CDR1 MNHEY, CDR2 SVGEGT. This CDR3 region has 11 residues. The CDR3 DNA is TGTGCCAGCAGTCGCCAGGGGGAAGCTTTCTTT. Translated, it gives CASSRQGEAFF.

This clonotype was picked up a small number of times. The chain carries TRBV12-3 or TRBV12-4 and TRBJ1-3; D remains ambiguous. The CDR3 spans 13 residues. The ends were cut back, 3 bases at V and 9 bases at J, with 12 bases in the middle. CDR3 coding DNA: TGTGCCAGCAGTTTCCAAGGAATCGGCACCATATATTTT. Protein product: CASSFQGIGTIYF.

This clonotype is medium-sized. The rearrangement joins TRBV27 to TRBJ1-2; 7 nucleotides align to TRBD1. After removal of 2 bases from V and 3 bases from J, the junction contained 6 bases not matched to a gene. CDR3 length: 15 amino acids. Germline V gives CDR1 MNHEY, CDR2 SMNVEV (reference sequence). CDR3 protein: CASSLSRGRDYGYTF. In DNA, the CDR3 is TGTGCCAGCAGTTTAAGTAGGGGGCGGGACTATGGCTACACCTTC.

This clonotype was observed a handful of times. The V call is TRBV19, the J call TRBJ1-1, with D possibly matching TRBD1 (5 bases). CDR3 length: 13 amino acids. Trimming stripped 10 bases from V and 6 bases from J, with 18 bases between. Germline CDR1 is LNHDA and CDR2 is SQIVND (reference sequence). The chain's CDR3 is CATRQIASAEAFF. CDR3 sequence (DNA): TGTGCCACCCGACAGATCGCCAGCGCTGAAGCTTTCTTT. Variable domain in full (rest from reference TRBV19 and TRBJ1-1): DGGITQSPKYLFRKEGQNVTLSCEQNLNHDAMYWYRQDPGQGLRLIYYSQIVNDFQKGDIAEGYSVSREKKESFPLTVTSAQKNPTAFYLCATRQIASAEAFFGQGTRLTVV.

This clonotype was seen a handful of times. The rearrangement uses TRBV20-1 and TRBJ1-2, with a weak D call TRBD1 (5 bases). Trimming removed 0 bases from V and 6 bases from J, with 14 bases in between. Germline assignment: CDR1 DFQATT and CDR2 SNEGSKA (reference sequence). The CDR3 consists of 14 residues. CDR3 protein: CSARDRSGSDGYTF. Written as DNA, the CDR3 is TGCAGTGCTAGAGATCGGTCAGGGAGTGATGGCTACACCTTC.

This clonotype is medium-sized. This CDR3 reads CASSQGSSYEQYV. CDR3 nucleotide sequence: TGTGCCAGCTCACAGGGTAGCTCCTACGAGCAGTACGTC. The genes are TRBV18 and TRBJ2-7, with D hard to call. The CDR3 loop spans 13 amino acids. Germline V gene data show CDR1 as KGHSH and CDR2 as LQKENI. The V end lost 4 bases, the J end lost 0 bases, and 7 bases lay between the germline ends.

V is TRBV19 and J is TRBJ2-1, with D possibly matching TRBD1 (5 bases). Germline V gene data show CDR1 as LNHDA and CDR2 as SQIVND (reference sequence). Trimming stripped 7 bases from V and 0 bases from J, with 13 bases between. The CDR3 loop spans 15 amino acids. The CDR3 DNA follows: TGTGCCAGTAACTCGGACACCTCCTCCTACAATGAGCAGTTCTTC. Translating gives CASNSDTSSYNEQFF.

In its sample, this clonotype was seen a few times. The V and J genes are TRBV2 and TRBJ1-5; 7 bases line up with TRBD1. This CDR3 is 15 amino acids long. Trimming cost V 3 bases and J 8 bases; bases outside gene matches: 10. Per the germline V gene, CDR1 is SNHLY and CDR2 is FYNNEI. The CDR3 DNA reads TGTGCCAGCAGTGACCTAATAGACAGGGAAAAGCCCCAGCATTTT. It codes for CASSDLIDREKPQHF.

This clonotype is termed medium-sized. CDR3 region: CAWAGQGSEKLFF. Here the CDR3 DNA reads TGTGCCTGGGCGGGGCAGGGGAGTGAAAAACTGTTTTTT. The J gene is TRBJ1-4, the V gene TRBV30, with D possibly TRBD1 on 6 matching bases. Germline V gene sequence: CDR1 GTSNPN, CDR2 SVGIG (reference sequence). V lost 5 bases and J lost 7, with 14 bases in between. The CDR3 is made up of 13 amino acids.

This clonotype is categorized as large. The chain links TRBV29-1 to TRBJ1-1; D not certain. This CDR3 region has 12 residues. Germline values: CDR1 SQVTM, CDR2 ANQGSEA. Trimming removed 4 bases from V and 0 bases from J, with 6 bases in between. In DNA, the CDR3 is TGCAGCGTTGTGCGGGTGAACACTGAAGCTTTCTTT. This encodes CSVVRVNTEAFF.